This is a list of T cell receptor beta chains from one sample in a study of human T cells and chemical hapten exposure. One entry per CDR3 protein, called by TCRdb with MiXCR from the RACE reads. The sample consists of tens of thousands of distinct CDR3 sequences, roughly 9.5% of them appearing once. The starting material was whole blood, obtained in connection with sensitization to the hapten diphenylcyclopropenone (DPC). The receptors originated from a man aged 45-60 years with alopecia areata. Some clones in this sample may be carry-over from other donors' samples. Each CDR3 is given with its conserved first and last residue. D genes are given only for firm matches. Rows give clone size only sometimes, using once, few, many, or a class for an expanded clone.

-,TRBV9,TRBJ2-7,few,CASSGRMPGYEQYF,TGTGCCAGCAGCGGACGGATGCCGGGCTACGAGCAGTACTTC
-,TRBV5-1,TRBJ1-1,-,CASNLGAGEAFF,TGCGCCAGCAATCTGGGGGCGGGTGAAGCTTTCTTT
-,TRBV28,TRBJ1-1,few,CASQNYMGYTEAFF,TGTGCCAGTCAGAATTATATGGGATACACTGAAGCTTTCTTT
TRBD1,TRBV6-5,TRBJ2-1,many,CASSSGTGRIDEQFF,TGTGCCAGCAGCTCCGGGACAGGGAGAATCGATGAGCAGTTCTTC
TRBD2,TRBV2,TRBJ2-7,-,CASSEQVLAGAYEQYF,TGTGCCAGCAGTGAACAAGTGCTAGCGGGAGCCTACGAGCAGTACTTC
-,TRBV5-1,TRBJ2-1,many,CASSVIGNEQFF,TGCGCCAGCAGCGTGATTGGGAATGAGCAGTTCTTC
-,TRBV4-1,TRBJ2-1,many,CASSLGERYNEQFF,TGCGCCAGCAGCCTCGGGGAGAGGTACAATGAGCAGTTCTTC
TRBD2,TRBV2,TRBJ2-3,-,CASSDVTSGSIGDTQYF,TGTGCCAGCAGTGACGTGACTAGCGGGAGCATTGGAGATACGCAGTATTTT
TRBD2,TRBV11-3,TRBJ2-1,many,CASSEAGEGFEQFF,TGTGCCAGCAGCGAAGCGGGAGAAGGATTTGAGCAGTTCTTC
-,TRBV5-1,TRBJ2-7,many,CASSGGLSYEQYF,TGCGCCAGCAGCGGGGGACTCTCCTACGAGCAGTACTTC
-,TRBV29-1,TRBJ2-1,few,CSVAAGFSYNEQFF,TGCAGCGTTGCTGCGGGCTTCTCCTACAATGAGCAGTTCTTC
TRBD1,TRBV5-1,TRBJ1-1,few,CASSFRDRPTEAFF,TGCGCCAGCAGCTTCCGGGACAGGCCCACTGAAGCTTTCTTT
-,TRBV2,TRBJ2-7,-,CASTLRGPYEQYF,TGTGCCAGTACCCTCCGGGGGCCTTACGAGCAGTACTTC
-,TRBV20-1,TRBJ2-1,many,CSAAGTTNEQFF,TGCAGTGCTGCCGGGACCACCAATGAGCAGTTCTTC
-,TRBV19,TRBJ1-5,-,CASSSTVNQPQHF,TGTGCCAGTAGTTCGACAGTCAATCAGCCCCAGCATTTT
TRBD1,TRBV6-1,TRBJ1-1,many,CASSLAGAGGHNTEVFF,TGTGCCAGCAGCCTCGCCGGGGCAGGGGGCCATAACACTGAAGTTTTCTTT
TRBD1,TRBV28,TRBJ1-4,many,CASSPGTGVGGHEKLFF,TGTGCCAGCAGCCCCGGGACAGGGGTCGGGGGTCATGAAAAACTGTTTTTT
-,TRBV6-2/TRBV6-3,TRBJ1-1,few,CASSPGRNTEAFF,TGTGCCAGCAGTCCCGGACGTAACACTGAAGCTTTCTTT
-,TRBV20-1,TRBJ2-1,few,CSAIGRSSYNEQFF,TGCAGTGCCATCGGTCGGAGCTCCTACAATGAGCAGTTCTTC
-,TRBV28,TRBJ1-1,-,CVSQTRGRHAFF,TGTGTCAGTCAAACACGGGGTAGACATGCTTTCTTT
-,TRBV28,TRBJ1-4,-,CASSLWEKLFF,TGTGCCAGCAGTTTGTGGGAAAAACTGTTTTTT
-,TRBV27,TRBJ1-2,many,CASSLLGPGFGYTF,TGTGCCAGCAGTTTATTAGGTCCGGGGTTTGGCTACACCTTC
TRBD2,TRBV7-3,TRBJ2-2,many,CASSPQTSYGELFF,TGTGCCAGCAGCCCACAGACTAGCTACGGGGAGCTGTTTTTT
TRBD1,TRBV28,TRBJ1-4,-,CASSLPGQGTEKLFF,TGTGCCAGCAGTTTACCGGGACAGGGCACGGAAAAACTGTTTTTT
-,TRBV28,TRBJ2-1,many,CASKGVEGLSNEQFF,TGTGCCAGCAAGGGGGTGGAGGGACTAAGCAATGAGCAGTTCTTC
-,TRBV28,TRBJ2-3,many,CASSSRGTARDTQYF,TGTGCCAGCAGTTCCCGGGGGACGGCCAGGGATACGCAGTATTTT
-,TRBV10-1,TRBJ2-7,-,CASSHVGPYEQYF,TGCGCCAGCAGTCATGTAGGCCCCTACGAGCAGTACTTC
-,TRBV29-1,TRBJ2-1,few,CSVVRYNEQFF,TGCAGCGTTGTAAGGTACAATGAGCAGTTCTTC
TRBD2,TRBV18,TRBJ2-1,many,CASSRWDGRDENEQFF,TGTGCCAGCTCACGCTGGGACGGGAGGGATGAGAATGAGCAGTTCTTC
TRBD2,TRBV6-2/TRBV6-3,TRBJ2-1,many,CASSLSGNPYNEQFF,TGTGCCAGCAGTCTTAGCGGGAACCCCTACAATGAGCAGTTCTTC
TRBD2,TRBV27,TRBJ2-3,many,CASSVRLAGGPDTQYF,TGTGCCAGCAGTGTAAGACTAGCGGGAGGGCCCGATACGCAGTATTTT
-,TRBV20-1,TRBJ1-6,many,CSARDQGSYNSPLHF,TGCAGTGCTAGAGATCAGGGGAGCTATAATTCACCCCTCCACTTT
TRBD1,TRBV27,TRBJ1-6,-,CASSSGTGRVWSPLHF,TGTGCCAGCAGCTCCGGGACAGGGAGGGTTTGGTCACCCCTCCACTTT
TRBD2,TRBV7-2,TRBJ2-1,few,CASSLEGRGSYNEQFF,TGTGCCAGCAGCTTAGAAGGGAGGGGTTCCTACAATGAGCAGTTCTTC
TRBD1,TRBV7-2,TRBJ1-2,-,CASSLERGHGYTF,TGTGCCAGCAGCTTAGAGAGGGGGCATGGCTACACCTTC
TRBD1,TRBV11-2,TRBJ2-1,-,CASSQSSGTGPYNEQFF,TGTGCCAGCAGCCAATCATCCGGGACAGGGCCCTACAATGAGCAGTTCTTC
-,TRBV18,TRBJ2-7,few,CASSPSGTYEQYF,TGTGCCAGCTCACCGTCCGGGACCTACGAGCAGTACTTC
TRBD2,TRBV12-3/TRBV12-4,TRBJ2-2,many,CASRRTSRAGELFF,TGTGCCAGCAGACGGACTAGTCGGGCCGGGGAGCTGTTTTTT
-,TRBV30,TRBJ2-6,medium-sized,CAENSGANVLTF,TGTGCTGAGAACTCTGGGGCCAACGTCCTGACTTTC
TRBD2,TRBV27,TRBJ2-1,many,CASSLRGLAGDNEQFF,TGTGCCAGCAGTTTAAGGGGACTAGCGGGAGACAATGAGCAGTTCTTC
TRBD1,TRBV29-1,TRBJ2-7,-,CSVARQGRENEQYF,TGCAGCGTAGCCCGACAGGGGCGGGAAAACGAGCAGTACTTC
TRBD1,TRBV10-3,TRBJ2-2,few,CAISTGQAGGELFF,TGTGCCATCAGTACGGGACAGGCGGGCGGGGAGCTGTTTTTT
-,TRBV29-1,TRBJ2-5,-,CSVGPQETQYF,TGCAGCGTCGGCCCCCAAGAGACCCAGTACTTC
-,TRBV7-9,TRBJ2-5,few,CASSYTRRETQYF,TGTGCCAGCAGCTATACGCGGCGCGAGACCCAGTACTTC
-,TRBV5-1,TRBJ2-3,-,CASSSKWADTQYF,TGCGCCAGCAGCTCCAAGTGGGCAGATACGCAGTATTTT
TRBD1,TRBV10-2,TRBJ1-5,many,CASSLGQGQPQHF,TGCGCCAGCAGCTTAGGACAGGGCCAGCCCCAGCATTTT
TRBD2,TRBV6-5,TRBJ2-2,many,CASSYSGGRPGELFF,TGTGCCAGCAGTTACTCCGGCGGGAGGCCCGGGGAGCTGTTTTTT
-,TRBV5-1,TRBJ2-1,many,CASSLGGSSYNEQFF,TGCGCCAGCAGCTTGGGGGGGAGCTCCTACAATGAGCAGTTCTTC
-,TRBV6-2/TRBV6-3,TRBJ2-7,many,CASSPLSEQYF,TGTGCCAGCAGCCCTTTATCCGAGCAGTACTTC
-,TRBV28,TRBJ2-2,-,CASSLSSHGELFF,TGTGCCAGCAGTTTATCTAGCCACGGGGAGCTGTTTTTT
TRBD2,TRBV9,TRBJ2-1,-,CASSASGTQSDEQFF,TGTGCCAGCAGCGCTAGCGGAACCCAGTCCGATGAGCAGTTCTTC
TRBD1,TRBV6-1,TRBJ2-5,few,CASNPGGGTQETQYF,TGTGCCAGCAACCCAGGGGGCGGGACTCAAGAGACCCAGTACTTC
TRBD1,TRBV6-6,TRBJ2-7,-,CASSYWSGGTYEQYF,TGTGCCAGCAGTTACTGGTCAGGGGGAACCTACGAGCAGTACTTC
-,TRBV27,TRBJ1-1,once,CASSPLEWNTEAFF,TGTGCCAGCAGTCCCCTAGAGTGGAACACTGAAGCTTTCTTT
-,TRBV6-5,TRBJ2-7,-,CASGLGGGGYEQYF,TGTGCCAGCGGCCTCGGCGGGGGCGGTTACGAGCAGTACTTC
-,TRBV12-3/TRBV12-4,TRBJ2-1,many,CASSQQRGNIYNEQFF,TGTGCCAGCAGCCAACAAAGGGGTAATATCTACAATGAGCAGTTCTTC
-,TRBV29-1,TRBJ2-7,-,CSVEGHYEQYF,TGCAGCGTTGAAGGGCACTACGAGCAGTACTTC
TRBD1,TRBV28,TRBJ2-1,many,CASSSLDRGSFF,TGTGCCAGCAGTTCGCTAGACAGGGGATCCTTCTTC
-,TRBV4-1,TRBJ2-1,many,CASSQDFTPYNEQFF,TGCGCCAGCAGCCAAGATTTTACCCCCTACAATGAGCAGTTCTTC
TRBD2,TRBV29-1,TRBJ2-1,many,CSAPGLAYNEQFF,TGCAGCGCCCCCGGACTAGCCTACAATGAGCAGTTCTTC